This T cell receptor beta chain is drawn from a study of identical twins. The study's findings and limits: Models came in too low on out-of-frame TCR alpha sharing in monozygotic twins.

CDR1 is SEHNR and CDR2 is FQNEAQ in the germline V gene (reference sequence). The CDR3 spans 12 residues. V was shortened by 8 bases and J by 4 bases, with 11 bases between the two germline ends. As to this clonotype: Antigen: not known.

In TCRdb, the 5' RACE reads were re-called with MiXCR into one record per CDR3 protein. The sample holds 450,000 or so distinct CDR3 sequences, 20% to 25% seen once. These same records also appear under a second study, on T cells expressing NK-cell markers. From that paper: For a handful of donors, the dominant NKG2C+ clonotypes made up about 1.0-8% of their CD8+ T cells.

This clonotype was sampled from a young woman in good health. This chain connects TRBV7-9 to TRBJ2-5; D unresolved. Material: CD4+ T cells sorted from blood. Here the CDR3 DNA reads TGTGCCAGCGAACGGATTAGAGAGACCCAGTACTTC. This gives the protein CASERIRETQYF.